The sequence of this T cell receptor (beta chain) was determined in a study of human T cells and chemical hapten exposure. Indicated time point: patch test 1, 2 weeks after DPC sensitization. Treatment in this sample: therapeutic diphenylcyclopropenone sensitization with weekly scalp DPC. The study extracted total RNA from unfractionated whole blood. The drawing of blood occurred before each patch test was applied. This clonotype has at least ten counts. What it recognizes is unknown. Study-wide results and limits: Correlating positively with patch test score were the PT1 expanded TCR counts. Controls had significantly fewer large CDR3 similarity clusters than were formed by expanded TCRs.

TCRdb fed the RACE reads into MiXCR, producing one record per CDR3 protein. This sample has 40,000 to 50,000 distinct CDR3 sequences, with under 4.5% found just once. The germline V and J ends were trimmed by 5 bases and 5 bases, with 12 bases remaining between them. This CDR3 is built from 13 residues. The source was whole blood, collected in connection with sensitization to the hapten diphenylcyclopropenone (DPC). The chain recombines TRBV12-3 or TRBV12-4 with TRBJ2-5, with D uncertain. The TCR sequence derives from a man aged 45-60 years with alopecia areata. Some clones in this sample may be carry-over from other donors' samples. CDR3 amino acids: CASSRRPRETQYF. The DNA for the CDR3 is TGTGCCAGCAGTCGACGTCCCCGGGAGACCCAGTACTTC.